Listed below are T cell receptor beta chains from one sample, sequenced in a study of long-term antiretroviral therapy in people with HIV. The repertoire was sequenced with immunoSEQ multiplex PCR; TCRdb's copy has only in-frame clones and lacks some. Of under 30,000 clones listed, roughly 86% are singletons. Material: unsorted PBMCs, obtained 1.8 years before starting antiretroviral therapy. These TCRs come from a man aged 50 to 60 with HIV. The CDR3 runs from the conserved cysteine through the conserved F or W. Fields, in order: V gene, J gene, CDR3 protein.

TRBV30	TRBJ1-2	CAFRWGDPNYGYTF
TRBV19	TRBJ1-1	CASSIIGGPGIQAFF
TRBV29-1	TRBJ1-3	CTTRGPGNTIYF
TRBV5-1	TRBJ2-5	CASSLLGQARQETQYF
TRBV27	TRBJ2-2	CASSFPGGLAANTGELFF
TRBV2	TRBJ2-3	CASSEGLAGDADTQYF
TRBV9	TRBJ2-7	CASSVAGGGQGYSYEQYF
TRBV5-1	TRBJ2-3	CASSLAAGSPPDTQYF
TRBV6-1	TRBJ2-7	CASKDSSYEQYF
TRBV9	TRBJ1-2	CASSPDRFNYGYTF
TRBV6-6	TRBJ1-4	CASTPGSQGYEKLFF
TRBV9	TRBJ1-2	CASSVAGVNYGYTF
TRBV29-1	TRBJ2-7	CSAAGTSGRVDEQYF
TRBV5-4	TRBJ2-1	CASRPGGNSYNEQFF
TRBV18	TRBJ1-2	CASSPTGGTGYTF
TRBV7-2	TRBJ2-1	CASSSRGDNEQFF
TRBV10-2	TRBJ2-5	CASSELAGLSRYQETQYF
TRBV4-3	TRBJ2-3	CASSQDSGQRPDTQYF
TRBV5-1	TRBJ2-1	CASSSLTSGGSSYNEQFF
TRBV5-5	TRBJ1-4	CASSFGPRATNEKLFF
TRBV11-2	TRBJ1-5	CASSPFHRIPYSNQPQHF
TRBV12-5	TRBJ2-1	CASGLLFRDEQFF
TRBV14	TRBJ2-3	CASSRQTTDTQYF
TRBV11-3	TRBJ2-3	CASRVREADTQYF
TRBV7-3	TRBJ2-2	CASSLSFMAGGPTGELFF
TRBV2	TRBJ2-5	CASSEGQVAQETQYF
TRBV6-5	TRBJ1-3	CASSQLTGGNTIYF
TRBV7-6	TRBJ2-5	CASSSRLAGTTQETQYF
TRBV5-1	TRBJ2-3	CASSLGNGAASTDTQYF
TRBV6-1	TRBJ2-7	CASSDPYEQYF
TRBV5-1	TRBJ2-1	CASSSFGTSGDEQFF
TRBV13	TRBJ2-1	CASSFPGAEQFF
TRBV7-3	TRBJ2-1	CASSSTSGSLLNNEQFF
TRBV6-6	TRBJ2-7	CASRRTGGSYEQYF
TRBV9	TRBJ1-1	CASSIDGMNTEAFF
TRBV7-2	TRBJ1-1	CASSFRTFEGTEAFF
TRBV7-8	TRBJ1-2	CASSLGQLTRGYTF
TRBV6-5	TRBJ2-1	CATKGNRVIEQFF
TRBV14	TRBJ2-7	CASSLGEISSYEQYF
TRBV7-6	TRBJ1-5	CASSLSGGSNQPQHF
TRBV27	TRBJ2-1	CASSLLASGSSNEQFF
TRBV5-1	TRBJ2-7	CASSLAGQGYEQYF
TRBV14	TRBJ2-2	CASSQDLTSGYTGELFF
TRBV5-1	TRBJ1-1	CASSDFRNTEAFF
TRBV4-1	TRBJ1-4	CASSPSGGYVEKLFF
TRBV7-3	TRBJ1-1	CASSLVGPNTEAFF
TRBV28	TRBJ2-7	CASSLVQLAYEQYF
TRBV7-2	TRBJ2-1	CASSLQGESNEQFF
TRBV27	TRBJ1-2	CASSPTAHYGYTF
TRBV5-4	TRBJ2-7	CASSLVGYEQYF
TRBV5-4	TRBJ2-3	CASSQQGADTQYF
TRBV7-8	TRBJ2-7	CASSLAGFKGSYEQYF
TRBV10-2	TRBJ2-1	CASSDGLAGYDEQFF
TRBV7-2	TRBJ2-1	CASSLARWSSYNEQFF
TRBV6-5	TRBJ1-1	CASSYSRQGLSEAFF
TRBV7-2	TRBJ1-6	CASSLVVGTATPLHF
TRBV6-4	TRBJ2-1	CASSADASGSSYNEQFF